This T cell receptor beta chain was captured by sequencing in a study of response to subunit inactivated influenza vaccine. This clonotype turned up a few times. The antigen is undetermined. The study's findings and limits: It was suggested by the authors that few new T cells are recruited by each seasonal influenza vaccination.

TCRdb re-derived calls from the RT-PCR reads in MiXCR, one entry per CDR3 protein. The sample consists of roughly 460,000 distinct CDR3 sequences, approximately 11% of them appearing once. CDR3 length: 15 amino acids. The V gene end was trimmed by 1 base and the J gene end by 3 bases; junction bases not matched to a gene: 6. The germline V gene encodes CDR1 LGHNA and CDR2 YSLEER. The starting material was PBMCs from blood, obtained more than 35 days after vaccination. This sequence was found in a man in his forties or fifties who received an inactivated influenza vaccine. The J gene is TRBJ2-7, the V gene TRBV4-3, with 7 bases matching TRBD1. As DNA, the CDR3 is TGCGCCAGCAGCCAAGTAGTCGGACAGGACTACGAGCAGTACTTC. Translated: CASSQVVGQDYEQYF.